This T cell receptor (beta chain) is drawn from a study of cytomegalovirus exposure and HLA in healthy donors. Primers included in the PCR were 60 Vbeta and 13 Jbeta primers. Some clones are missing from TCRdb's copy, which holds only in-frame ones; the method was immunoSEQ multiplex PCR. The sample comprises about 190,000 clones, more than 70% of which are singletons, and approximately 4.8% rests with the top ten. Trimming pared 0 bases from V and 4 bases from J, leaving 9 bases between. CDR3 length: 14 amino acids. Per germline, CDR1 MNHEY and CDR2 SVGAGI. The receptor was derived from a man aged 25-40 years in good health and CMV-seropositive. The sequencing sample was made of PBMCs. The genes are TRBV6-5 and TRBJ1-1, with no clear D. The chain's CDR3 is CASSYSKRSTEAFF. The CDR3 coding sequence is TGTGCCAGCAGTTACTCGAAACGGTCCACTGAAGCTTTCTTT.